This is a list of T cell receptor beta chains from one sample in a study of OX40 agonist ivuxolimab in advanced cancers. Measured with immunoSEQ multiplex PCR; TCRdb has only the in-frame clones, and not every one. The repertoire has over 35,000 clones, roughly 84% of them found once; the top ten carry roughly a sixth. The specimen comprised CD4+ or CD8+ T cells sorted from blood, sampled in a trial of the OX40 agonist ivuxolimab. These receptors came from an adult with an advanced solid tumor such as melanoma, head and neck, liver or kidney cancer. CDR3s include the opening cysteine and the closing phenylalanine or tryptophan.

V | CDR3
TRBV5-1 | CASSFPTPDEQYF
TRBV7-9 | CASSFTRLDGYTF
TRBV7-9 | CASSLVRDRGREQYF
TRBV9 | CASSPGSSGSQETQYF
TRBV4-1 | CASSQEKRDSGNTIYF
TRBV7-2 | CASSLATGPYEQYF
TRBV18 | CASSPTGSTYEQYF
TRBV4-3 | CASSQVPGQAAYEQYF
TRBV5-1 | CASSLEASRETQYF
TRBV7-9 | CASSRGASGTDEQFF
TRBV9 | CASEDPSGNTIYF
TRBV6-6 | CASSYSGTDHQPQHF
TRBV5-6 | CASSLAVENEQFF
TRBV7-8 | CASSFDGISGNTIYF
TRBV19 | CASSSTSGGSEQYF
TRBV10-3 | CAIRAIGTGEQYF
TRBV6-5 | CASSYAGTSGTDTQYF
TRBV5-5 | CASSLRMNTEAFF
TRBV5-1 | CASSFRAGGYTF
TRBV7-2 | CASSPLRPFTEAFF
TRBV5-6 | CASSLVLQSRGETQYF
TRBV5-4 | CASSLSGVIDTIYF
TRBV5-5 | CASSFMDDVNYGYTF
TRBV7-2 | CASSFLGGVFEEQYF
TRBV6-1 | CASSEEEAGLAVYNEQFF
TRBV2 | CASSDVLARNEQFF
TRBV9 | CASSVEGEEQYF
TRBV6-9 | CARVTGGREKLFF
TRBV4-3 | CASSPSPSTGELFF
TRBV10-3 | CAISQLAGTPILFDEQFF
TRBV11-2 | CASSWGPLSNYGYTF
TRBV15 | CATSRGVQGIREQYF
TRBV27 | CASSLTGTGDTEAFF
TRBV7-2 | CASTDPDRGRLTGEQYF
TRBV7-2 | CASTTNPYEQYF
TRBV5-8 | CASSPGTDSNQPQHF
TRBV4-1 | CASSQVRGNYGYTF